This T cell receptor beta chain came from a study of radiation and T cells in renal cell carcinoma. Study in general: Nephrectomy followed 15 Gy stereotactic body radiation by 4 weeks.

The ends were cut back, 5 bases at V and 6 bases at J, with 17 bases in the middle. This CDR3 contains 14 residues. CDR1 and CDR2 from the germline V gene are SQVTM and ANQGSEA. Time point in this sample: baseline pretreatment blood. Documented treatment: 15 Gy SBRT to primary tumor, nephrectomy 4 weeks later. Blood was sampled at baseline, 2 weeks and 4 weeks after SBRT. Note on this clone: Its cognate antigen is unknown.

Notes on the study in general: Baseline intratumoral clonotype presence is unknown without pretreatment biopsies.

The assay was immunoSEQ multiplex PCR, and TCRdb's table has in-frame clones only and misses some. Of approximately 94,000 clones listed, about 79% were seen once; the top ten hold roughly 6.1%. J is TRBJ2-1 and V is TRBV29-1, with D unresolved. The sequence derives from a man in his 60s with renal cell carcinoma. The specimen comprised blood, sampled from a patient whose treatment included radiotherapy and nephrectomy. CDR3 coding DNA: TGCAGCGTTAGCCCGAACCAGTGGGGCAATGAGCAGTTCTTC. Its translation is CSVSPNQWGNEQFF.